The clone carrying this T cell receptor (beta chain) was seen a handful of times. Its antigen is not known. The sample is drawn from a study of shared clonotypes between healthy human individuals. Findings and caveats of the study: Generally, naive subsets came out with larger estimated richness than memory subsets.

Germline V gene sequence: CDR1 SGHTA, CDR2 FQGTGA. J lost 6 bases, V lost 5 bases, and 5 bases had no gene match. The CDR3 spans 13 residues. Only in-frame clones appear in the TCRdb table, and some are missing; sequencing was by immunoSEQ multiplex PCR. The data show approximately 2.5 million clones, around 94% seen once. Sample: naive CD4+ T cells sorted from blood. Specified subset: CD45RA+ positively selected. This clonotype was sampled from a young man in good health. The chain links TRBV7-3 to TRBJ1-1; TRBD1 agrees at 8 bases. Here the CDR3 reads CASSNRGSAEAFF. In nucleotides, the CDR3 is TGTGCCAGCAGCAACAGGGGGAGCGCTGAAGCTTTCTTT.